This T cell receptor (beta chain) derives from a study of T cell responses to AZD1222 COVID-19 vaccine. Study-wide results and limits: Repertoire sampling happened only post peak T cell response. Possibly, clonal diversity was underestimated; donors were largely white British and included more females. Spike-wide vaccine-associated CD4 TCRs dominated at 160-218 and 743-854.

As concerns this clone: The antigen is unknown.

The repertoire was sequenced with immunoSEQ multiplex PCR; TCRdb's copy has only in-frame clones and lacks some. Altogether 130,000 to 150,000 clones are present, 75% to 90% being singletons, with the ten largest covering approximately 4%. The sample here was peripheral blood, taken on day 0 of MenACWY control vaccination. The sequence was collected from an adult in good health.

CDR3: CASSPREGGRANYGYTF. The CDR3 bases are TGCGCCAGCAGCCCCCGCGAGGGGGGTCGAGCTAACTATGGCTACACCTTC. The chain recombines TRBV5-1 with TRBJ1-2, with D tentatively TRBD1 (6 bases). The CDR3 is made up of 17 amino acids. The germline V gene encodes CDR1 SGHRS and CDR2 YFSETQ. Trimming took 4 bases from V and 0 from J, leaving 19 bases between them.